The text below deals with one T cell receptor beta chain. Relative to the germline gene, one junction end is altered; a read error may explain this. This CDR3 spans 11 amino acids. CDR1 and CDR2 (germline): MNHEY, SVGAGI. Authors' data handling: Scientists estimated how many nucleated cells there were by amplifying reference gene primers. Profiled with immunoSEQ multiplex PCR; TCRdb holds only in-frame clones, not every one. Clone size and the V and J calls come from that table; the DNA yielded D and trimming. The sample holds more than 350,000 clones, over 75% seen once. This record comes from a study of blood T cell repertoires in COVID-19. Across the study: Sites in the United States, Italy and Spain provided acute and convalescent COVID-19 samples.

The gene calls are TRBV6-5 and TRBJ1-5; TRBD1 matches 9 bases. Material for sequencing was peripheral blood. The clonotype originates from a woman aged 25 to 39 with COVID-19, enrolled during active disease. The CDR3 region has the DNA TGTGCCAGCAGGAGGGACAGGGCCCACCATTTT. It specifies CASRRDRAHHF.